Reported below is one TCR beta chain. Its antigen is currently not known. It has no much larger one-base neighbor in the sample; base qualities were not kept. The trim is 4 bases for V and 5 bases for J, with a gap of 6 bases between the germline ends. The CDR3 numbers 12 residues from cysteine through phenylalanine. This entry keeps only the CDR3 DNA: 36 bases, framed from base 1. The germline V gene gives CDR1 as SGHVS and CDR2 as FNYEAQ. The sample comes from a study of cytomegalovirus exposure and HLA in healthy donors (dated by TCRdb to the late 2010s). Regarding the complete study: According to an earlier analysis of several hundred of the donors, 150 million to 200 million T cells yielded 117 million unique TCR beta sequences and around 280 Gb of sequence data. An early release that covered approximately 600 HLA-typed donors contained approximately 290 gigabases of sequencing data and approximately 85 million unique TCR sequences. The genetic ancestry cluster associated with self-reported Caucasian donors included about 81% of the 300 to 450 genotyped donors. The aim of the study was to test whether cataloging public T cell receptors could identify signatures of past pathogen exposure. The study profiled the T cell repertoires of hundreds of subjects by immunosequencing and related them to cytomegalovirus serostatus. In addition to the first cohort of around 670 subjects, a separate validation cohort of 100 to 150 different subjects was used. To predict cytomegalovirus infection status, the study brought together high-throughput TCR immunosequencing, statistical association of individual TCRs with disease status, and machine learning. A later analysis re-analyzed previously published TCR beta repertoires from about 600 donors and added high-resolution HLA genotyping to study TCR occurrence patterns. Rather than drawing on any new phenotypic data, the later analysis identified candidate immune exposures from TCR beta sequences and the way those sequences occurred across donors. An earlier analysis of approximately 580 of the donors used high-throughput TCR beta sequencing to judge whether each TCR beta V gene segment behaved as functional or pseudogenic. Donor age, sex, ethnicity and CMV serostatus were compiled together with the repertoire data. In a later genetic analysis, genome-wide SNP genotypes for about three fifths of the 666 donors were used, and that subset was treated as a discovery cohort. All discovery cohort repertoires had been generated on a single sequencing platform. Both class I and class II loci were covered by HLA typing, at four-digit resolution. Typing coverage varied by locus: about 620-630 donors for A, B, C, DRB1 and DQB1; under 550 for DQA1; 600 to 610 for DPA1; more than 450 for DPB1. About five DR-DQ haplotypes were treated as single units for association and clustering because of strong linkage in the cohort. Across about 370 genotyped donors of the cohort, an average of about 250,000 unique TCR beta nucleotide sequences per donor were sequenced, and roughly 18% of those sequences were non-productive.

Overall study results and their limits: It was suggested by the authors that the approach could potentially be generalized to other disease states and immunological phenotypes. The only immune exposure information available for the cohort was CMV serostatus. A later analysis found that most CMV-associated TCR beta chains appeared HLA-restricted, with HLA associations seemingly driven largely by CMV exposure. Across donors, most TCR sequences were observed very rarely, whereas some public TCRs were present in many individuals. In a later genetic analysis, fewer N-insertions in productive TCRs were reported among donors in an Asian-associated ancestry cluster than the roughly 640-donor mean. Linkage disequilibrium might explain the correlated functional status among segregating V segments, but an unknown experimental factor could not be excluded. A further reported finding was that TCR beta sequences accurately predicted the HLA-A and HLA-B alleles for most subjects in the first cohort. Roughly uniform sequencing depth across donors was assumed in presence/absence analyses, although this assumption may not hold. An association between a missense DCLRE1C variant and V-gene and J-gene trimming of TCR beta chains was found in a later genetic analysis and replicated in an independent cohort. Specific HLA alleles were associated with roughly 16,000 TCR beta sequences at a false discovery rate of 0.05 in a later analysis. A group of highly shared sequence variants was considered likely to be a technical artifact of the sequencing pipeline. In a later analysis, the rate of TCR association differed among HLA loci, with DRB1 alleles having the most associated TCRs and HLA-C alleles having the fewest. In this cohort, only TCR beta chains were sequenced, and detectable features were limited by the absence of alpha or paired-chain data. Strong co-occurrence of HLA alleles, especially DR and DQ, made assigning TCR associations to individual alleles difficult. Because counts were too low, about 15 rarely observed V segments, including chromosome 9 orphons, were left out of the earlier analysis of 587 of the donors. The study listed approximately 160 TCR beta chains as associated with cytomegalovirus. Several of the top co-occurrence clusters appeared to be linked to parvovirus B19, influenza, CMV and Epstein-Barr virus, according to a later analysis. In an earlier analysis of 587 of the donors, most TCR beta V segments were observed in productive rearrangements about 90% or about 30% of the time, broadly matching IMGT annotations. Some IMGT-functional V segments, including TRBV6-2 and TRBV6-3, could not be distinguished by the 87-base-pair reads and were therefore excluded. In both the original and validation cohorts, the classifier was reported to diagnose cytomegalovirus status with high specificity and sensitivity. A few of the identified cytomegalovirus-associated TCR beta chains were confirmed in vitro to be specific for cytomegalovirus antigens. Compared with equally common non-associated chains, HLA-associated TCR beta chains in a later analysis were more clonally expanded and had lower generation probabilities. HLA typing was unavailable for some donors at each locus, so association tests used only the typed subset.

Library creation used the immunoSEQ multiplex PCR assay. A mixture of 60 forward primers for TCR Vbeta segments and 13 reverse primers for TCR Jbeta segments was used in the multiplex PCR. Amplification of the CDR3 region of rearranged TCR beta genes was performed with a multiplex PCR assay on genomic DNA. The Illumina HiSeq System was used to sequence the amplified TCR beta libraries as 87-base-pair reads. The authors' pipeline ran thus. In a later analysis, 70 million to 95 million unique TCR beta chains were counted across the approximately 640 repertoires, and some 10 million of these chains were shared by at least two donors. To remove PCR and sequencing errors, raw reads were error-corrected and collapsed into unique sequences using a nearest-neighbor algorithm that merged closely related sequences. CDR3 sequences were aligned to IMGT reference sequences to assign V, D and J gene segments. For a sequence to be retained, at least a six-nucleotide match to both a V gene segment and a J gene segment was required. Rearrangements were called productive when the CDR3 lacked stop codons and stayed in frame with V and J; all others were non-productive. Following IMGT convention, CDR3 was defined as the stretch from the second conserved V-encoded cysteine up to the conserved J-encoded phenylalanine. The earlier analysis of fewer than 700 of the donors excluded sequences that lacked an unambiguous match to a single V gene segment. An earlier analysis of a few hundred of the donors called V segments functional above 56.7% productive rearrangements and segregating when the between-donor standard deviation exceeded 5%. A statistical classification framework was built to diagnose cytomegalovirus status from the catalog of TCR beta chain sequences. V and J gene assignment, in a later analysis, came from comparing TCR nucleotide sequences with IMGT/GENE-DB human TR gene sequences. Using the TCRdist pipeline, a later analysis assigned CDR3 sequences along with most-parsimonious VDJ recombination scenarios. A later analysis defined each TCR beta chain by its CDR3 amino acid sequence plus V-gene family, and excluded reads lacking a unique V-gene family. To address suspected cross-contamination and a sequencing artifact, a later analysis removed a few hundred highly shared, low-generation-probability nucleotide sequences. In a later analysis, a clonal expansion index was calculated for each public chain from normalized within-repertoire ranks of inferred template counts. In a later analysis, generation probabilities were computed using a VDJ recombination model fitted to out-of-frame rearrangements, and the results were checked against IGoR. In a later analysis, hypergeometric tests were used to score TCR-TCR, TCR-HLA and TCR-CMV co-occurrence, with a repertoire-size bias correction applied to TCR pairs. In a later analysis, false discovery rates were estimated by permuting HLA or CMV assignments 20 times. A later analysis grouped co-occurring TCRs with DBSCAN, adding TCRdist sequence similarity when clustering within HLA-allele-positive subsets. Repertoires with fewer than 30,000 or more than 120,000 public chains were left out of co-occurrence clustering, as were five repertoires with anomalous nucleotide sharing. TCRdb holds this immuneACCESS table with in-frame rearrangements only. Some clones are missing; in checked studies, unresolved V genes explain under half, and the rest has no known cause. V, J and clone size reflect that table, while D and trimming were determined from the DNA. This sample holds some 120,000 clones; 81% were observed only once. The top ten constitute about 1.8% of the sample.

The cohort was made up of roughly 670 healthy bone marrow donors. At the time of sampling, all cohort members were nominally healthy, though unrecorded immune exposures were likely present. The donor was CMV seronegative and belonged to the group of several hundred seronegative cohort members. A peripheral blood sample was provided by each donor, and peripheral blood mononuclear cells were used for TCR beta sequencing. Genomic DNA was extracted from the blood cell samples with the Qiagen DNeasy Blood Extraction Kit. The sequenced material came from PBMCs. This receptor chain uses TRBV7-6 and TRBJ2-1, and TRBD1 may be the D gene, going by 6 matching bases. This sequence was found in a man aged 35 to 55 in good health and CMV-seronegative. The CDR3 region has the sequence CASSYRDNEQFF. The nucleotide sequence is TGTGCCAGCAGCTACAGGGACAATGAGCAGTTCTTC.